One sample yielded the 31 T cell receptor beta chains listed below, sequenced in a study of post-analysis software for immune sequencing data. Study outcomes and limitations: When patients were compared with controls, a handful of TRBV segments were more frequent, TRBV5-6, TRBV5-1 and TRBV20-1 among them.

Their antigens are not known. The library was made from cDNA and included unique molecular identifiers. A single record per CDR3 protein comes from TCRdb applying MiXCR to the PCR reads. This sample has approximately 730,000 distinct CDR3 sequences, with about half found just once. Input material: blood. Receptor source: a girl under 18 with multiple sclerosis.

This clonotype occurred a few times. This chain links TRBV7-6 with TRBJ2-1; D unclear. V lost 1 base and J lost 0, with 10 bases in between. Germline V gives CDR1 SGHVS, CDR2 FNYEAQ. The CDR3 contains 16 residues. The CDR3 sequence is CASSLVPPSSYNEQFF. CDR3 DNA sequence: TGTGCCAGCAGCTTAGTACCTCCCAGCTCCTACAATGAGCAGTTCTTC.

This clonotype was counted a few times. The V call is TRBV20-1, the J call TRBJ2-3, with 8 nucleotides matching TRBD2. Germline-derived CDR1 and CDR2 are DFQATT and SNEGSKA (reference sequence). The junction had 5 bases not matched to a gene; V was cut back by 1 base and J by 5 bases. This CDR3 has 14 residues. The DNA for the CDR3 is TGCAGTGCTAGAGGAGCGGGAGCGGGAGATACGCAGTATTTT. Its protein product is CSARGAGAGDTQYF.

The V call is TRBV6-6, the J call TRBJ1-2; 7 nucleotides agree with TRBD1. Trimming removed 5 bases from V and 7 bases from J; junction bases left unmatched: 16. The germline CDR1 and CDR2 sequences are MNHNY and SVGAGI (reference sequence). The CDR3 covers 16 residues. CDR3 amino acids: CASSHAGTAGTGGYTF. The CDR3 coding sequence is TGTGCCAGCAGTCACGCCGGGACAGCGGGTACAGGTGGCTACACCTTC.

The V and J genes are TRBV20-1 and TRBJ2-1; D call uncertain. V gave up 6 bases and J gave up 5 bases, with 8 bases separating them. Germline CDR1 is DFQATT and CDR2 is SNEGSKA (reference sequence). This CDR3 is built from 11 residues. DNA of the CDR3: TGCAGTGCCAACAGAGACAATGAGCAGTTCTTC. The encoded protein is CSANRDNEQFF.

This chain's CDR3 is CATSDAGPNYGYTF. CDR3 sequence (DNA): TGTGCCACCAGTGATGCCGGACCTAACTATGGCTACACCTTC. The V call is TRBV24-1, the J call TRBJ1-2; D is unresolved. There are 14 residues in the CDR3. V lost 3 bases and J 0 bases, leaving 7 bases between the germline ends. Germline V gene sequence: CDR1 KGHDR, CDR2 SFDVKD.

This clonotype showed up just a few times. The chain employs TRBV7-9 and TRBJ2-7, with no clear D. Germline V gives CDR1 SEHNR, CDR2 FQNEAQ (reference sequence). The CDR3 contains 16 residues. V was pared by 0 bases and J by 0 bases, with 12 bases between. The CDR3: CASSLAGVQSSYEQYF. In DNA, the CDR3 is TGTGCCAGCAGCTTAGCGGGCGTCCAAAGCTCCTACGAGCAGTACTTC.

This clonotype appeared a few times. The J gene is TRBJ2-5, the V gene TRBV20-1, with TRBD1 matching over 7 bases. Trimming cost V 6 bases and J 3 bases; bases outside gene matches: 4. CDR1 and CDR2 from the germline V gene are DFQATT and SNEGSKA (reference sequence). The CDR3 runs 12 residues. The CDR3 is CSATGAEETQYF. Written as DNA, the CDR3 is TGCAGTGCCACAGGGGCAGAAGAGACCCAGTACTTC.

This clonotype was seen a few times. The rearrangement uses TRBV24-1 and TRBJ2-3; 8 positions match TRBD1. The CDR3 is 16 residues long. V gave up 3 bases and J gave up 5 bases; unmatched junction bases: 9. Germline CDR1 KGHDR, CDR2 SFDVKD. The DNA of the CDR3 is TGTGCCACCAGTGATCGCGGACAGGGATGGGAAGATACGCAGTATTTT. It translates to CATSDRGQGWEDTQYF.

The rearrangement links TRBV13 to TRBJ2-7; D is tentatively TRBD1 or TRBD2 (6 bases each). Trimming removed 5 bases at V and 3 bases at J, with 20 bases between. The CDR3 has 16 amino acids. The germline CDR1 and CDR2 sequences are PRHDT and FYEKMQ (reference sequence). The CDR3 sequence: CASSRTYGRGGYEQYF. CDR3 nucleotide sequence: TGTGCCAGCAGCCGCACATACGGGAGAGGGGGCTACGAGCAGTACTTC.

This CDR3 is CSAPGQANYGYTF. CDR3 DNA: TGCAGTGCTCCAGGGCAGGCTAACTATGGCTACACCTTC. The chain employs TRBV20-1 and TRBJ1-2; D is possibly TRBD1 (5 bases). This CDR3 comprises 13 residues. The V and J ends lost 5 bases and 0 bases respectively, with 10 bases between them. Per the germline V gene, CDR1 is DFQATT and CDR2 is SNEGSKA (reference sequence).

The rearrangement uses TRBV24-1 and TRBJ2-5; D not resolved. The CDR3 contains 13 residues. Germline V gene lookup returns CDR1 KGHDR and CDR2 SFDVKD. The V end was cut by 5 bases, the J end by 0 bases, with 6 bases between. CDR3 loop: CATSAYHQETQYF. In nucleotides, the CDR3 is TGTGCCACCAGTGCCTATCACCAAGAGACCCAGTACTTC.

Note on this clonotype: One end of the junction does not line up with germline, which may come from a read error. The chain recombines TRBV9 with TRBJ2-2; TRBD1 matches 7 bases. The CDR3 covers 19 residues. From germline, CDR1 is SGDLS and CDR2 YYNGEE. The CDR3 DNA reads TGTGCCAGCAGCGTAACTCCGTCCATGACAGGGCATGGCACCGGGGAGCGGTTTTTT. This codes for CASSVTPSMTGHGTGERFF.

Only one count was recorded for this clonotype. This chain uses TRBV3-1 with TRBJ2-1, with D maybe TRBD1 (7 bases). The CDR3 is 15 amino acids. Germline assignment: CDR1 LGHDT and CDR2 YNNKEL (reference sequence). Trimming stripped 3 bases from V and 8 bases from J, with 17 bases between. DNA of the CDR3: TGTGCCAGCAGCCACAGGGGGGCCGCGAAGGATGAGCAGTTCTTC. Its translation: CASSHRGAAKDEQFF.

The chain joins TRBV12-3 or TRBV12-4 to TRBJ2-2; D uncertain. The CDR3 has 14 residues. V was pared by 5 bases and J by 5 bases, with 12 bases between. In nucleotides, the CDR3 is TGTGCCAGCAGTCCTCGAGAGTTGACCGGGGAGCTGTTTTTT. Protein sequence: CASSPRELTGELFF.

The rearrangement joins TRBV20-1 to TRBJ2-3, with 10 bases matching TRBD2. The J segment lost 2 bases and the V segment lost 6 bases, leaving 11 bases of the junction unmatched. The CDR3 is made up of 16 amino acids. Germline V gene sequence: CDR1 DFQATT, CDR2 SNEGSKA (reference sequence). This CDR3 reads CSAHSPGLALTDTQYF. CDR3 bases: TGCAGTGCACATAGCCCGGGACTAGCGCTCACAGATACGCAGTATTTT.

This clonotype was recorded a few times. The chain is built from TRBV29-1 and TRBJ1-2; D is uncertain. The CDR3 extends over 11 amino acids. Germline CDR1 and CDR2: SQVTM and ANQGSEA. V was clipped by 2 bases and J by 5 bases, with 6 bases between them. CDR3 bases: TGCAGCGTTGAATTCGCATATGGCTACACCTTC. This translates into CSVEFAYGYTF.

This clonotype occurred a few times. This chain joins TRBV13 and TRBJ2-5; D not resolved. CDR1 and CDR2 (germline): PRHDT, FYEKMQ (reference sequence). V was clipped by 0 bases and J by 11 bases, with 13 bases between them. This CDR3 has 13 amino acids. CDR3 sequence (DNA): TGTGCCAGCAGCTTAGGGACCATACCTGCGCAGTACTTC. Encoded protein: CASSLGTIPAQYF.

On this clonotype itself: One end of the junction does not line up with germline, which may come from a read error. The chain joins TRBV10-1 to TRBJ2-7; D possibly uses TRBD1 or TRBD2 (5 bases each). The CDR3 consists of 14 residues. Germline loops: CDR1 WNHNN, CDR2 SYGVQD (reference sequence). The CDR3 bases are TGCGCCAGCAGTGAGTCGACGGGGCCCTACAAGCAGTACTTC. Translation gives CASSESTGPYKQYF.

This rearrangement joins TRBV27 to TRBJ1-5; a possible D gene is TRBD1 (5 bases). This CDR3 contains 15 residues. Germline values: CDR1 MNHEY, CDR2 SMNVEV (reference sequence). The V and J ends lost 3 bases and 4 bases respectively, with 13 bases between them. The CDR3 sequence: CASSFSGATNQPQHF. As DNA, the CDR3 is TGTGCCAGCAGTTTCTCCGGGGCTACAAATCAGCCCCAGCATTTT.

The table lists this clonotype with a few counts. This chain's CDR3 is CAISLTGEVSETQYF. CDR3 coding DNA: TGTGCCATCAGTTTGACAGGGGAAGTGTCGGAGACCCAGTACTTC. This chain uses TRBV10-3 with TRBJ2-5, with 8 bases that match TRBD1. Germline V CDR1 and CDR2: ENHRY, SYGVKD. With 5 bases clipped from V and 5 bases from J, the junction kept 10 bases outside the gene matches. The CDR3 spans 15 residues.

This clonotype showed up just a few times. V usage is TRBV28 and J usage is TRBJ1-4; possible D gene TRBD1, 5 bases. Trimming pared 6 bases from V and 10 bases from J, leaving 24 bases between. In germline, CDR1 is MDHEN, CDR2 SYDVKM. The CDR3 has 16 amino acids. For the CDR3, the DNA is TGTGCCAGCAGCCCCCTGGGAGGGGCCAGGGTAGGAAAACTGTTTTTT. Residues: CASSPLGGARVGKLFF.

The chain combines TRBV29-1 with TRBJ1-1; possible D gene TRBD1, 5 bases. From germline, CDR1 is SQVTM and CDR2 ANQGSEA. The CDR3 length is 11 residues. The ends were cut back, 7 bases at V and 6 bases at J, with 12 bases in the middle. CDR3 nucleotide sequence: TGCAGCGCTCGACAGACAGCTGAAGCTTTCTTT. Its protein is CSARQTAEAFF.

The CDR3 protein is CSARGAAGGYYNEQFF. The CDR3 region has the DNA TGCAGTGCTAGGGGGGCCGCGGGAGGTTACTACAATGAGCAGTTCTTC. This chain uses TRBV20-1 with TRBJ2-1; the match to TRBD2 covers 8 bases. The length of the CDR3 is 16 residues. In germline, CDR1 is DFQATT, CDR2 SNEGSKA (reference sequence). With V trimmed by 3 bases and J by 3 bases, 10 bases remained unmatched.

The CDR3 sequence: CARPYNSSGRSGTQYF. The CDR3 bases are TGTGCCAGGCCGTATAATTCTAGCGGGAGGAGTGGGACCCAGTACTTC. This chain joins TRBV6-4 and TRBJ2-5; 11 nucleotides align to TRBD2. Germline CDR1 is MRHNA and CDR2 is SNTAGT. With 9 bases clipped from V and 7 bases from J, the junction kept 16 bases outside the gene matches. The CDR3 runs to 16 residues.

The chain links TRBV12-3 or TRBV12-4 to TRBJ2-3, with TRBD1 identical over 9 bases. The CDR3 extends over 15 amino acids. With 4 bases clipped from V and 10 bases from J, the junction kept 12 bases outside the gene matches. The CDR3 loop is CASSSYRGQGDAQYF. In DNA form, the CDR3 reads TGTGCCAGCAGTTCCTACAGGGGGCAAGGGGATGCGCAGTATTTT.

With respect to this clonotype: An end of the junction differs from the germline gene, which may be a read error. V usage is TRBV6-2 or TRBV6-3 and J usage is TRBJ2-7; 7 bases are shared with TRBD2. CDR3 length: 12 amino acids. Germline CDR1 is MNHEY and CDR2 is SVGEGT. CDR3 coding DNA: TGTGCCAGCAGTTTCCGGGACTACGAGCAGCACTTC. Its translation: CASSFRDYEQHF.

The chain has TRBV3-1 and TRBJ2-7; tentatively, D is TRBD1 (5 bases). The J call is in doubt because the DNA end fits TRBJ2-5 better. Germline CDR1 and CDR2: LGHDT and YNNKEL (reference sequence). This CDR3 region has 15 residues. The CDR3 DNA sequence: TGTGCCAGCAGCCAAGATCTCGGCAGGGTGGAGACCCAGTACTTC. This encodes CASSQDLGRVETQYF.

This rearrangement joins TRBV7-9 to TRBJ2-7; D remains ambiguous. V was trimmed by 0 bases and J by 0 bases, leaving 15 bases between them. This CDR3 contains 17 residues. Germline V CDR1 and CDR2: SEHNR, FQNEAQ (reference sequence). Here the CDR3 reads CASSLAVGSWNSYEQYF. CDR3 nucleotide sequence: TGTGCCAGCAGCTTAGCCGTGGGCAGTTGGAACTCCTACGAGCAGTACTTC.

This clonotype was counted a few times. V and J are TRBV27 and TRBJ2-7; a weak D match, TRBD2 (5 bases). The CDR3 spans 12 residues. The germline V and J ends were trimmed by 8 bases and 7 bases, with 15 bases remaining between them. Germline CDR1 reads MNHEY; CDR2 reads SMNVEV (reference sequence). CDR3 residues: CASALVSGEQYF. In DNA form, the CDR3 reads TGTGCCAGCGCCTTGGTCTCGGGAGAGCAGTACTTC.

The V and J genes are TRBV5-4 and TRBJ2-3, with 11 bases fitting TRBD2. The CDR3 extends over 15 amino acids. The J segment lost 5 bases and the V segment lost 1 base, leaving 3 bases of the junction unmatched. Germline V gene lookup returns CDR1 SGHNT and CDR2 YYREEE (reference sequence). This CDR3 is CASSLNSGRGDTQYF. The CDR3 DNA sequence: TGTGCCAGCAGCTTGAATAGCGGGAGGGGAGATACGCAGTATTTT.

The chain employs TRBV20-1 and TRBJ2-1, with D maybe TRBD2 (6 bases). The V and J ends lost 6 bases and 0 bases respectively, with 15 bases between them. In germline, CDR1 is DFQATT, CDR2 SNEGSKA (reference sequence). This CDR3 is 15 amino acids long. The CDR3: CSATGLQDSYNEQFF. In nucleotides, the CDR3 is TGCAGTGCCACGGGACTCCAGGACTCCTACAATGAGCAGTTCTTC.